This TCR beta chain was sequenced in a study of control samples from healthy donors and cancer patients. Germline CDR1 SGHTA, CDR2 FQGNSA. The CDR3 loop spans 16 amino acids. V shed 5 bases and J 6 bases; nucleotides not matched to a gene: 12. Only in-frame clones appear in the TCRdb table, and some are missing; sequencing was by immunoSEQ multiplex PCR. Of 65,000 to 100,000 clones in the sample, around 92% were seen once. This clone is a singleton in its sample. The sequence was collected from a man in his fifties or sixties in good health. Input material: blood. The gene calls are TRBV7-2 and TRBJ1-5; 8 bases line up with TRBD1. CDR3 region: CASSRRGAGGLQPQHF. Here the CDR3 DNA reads TGTGCCAGCAGCCGCCGAGGGGCAGGGGGCCTTCAGCCCCAGCATTTT.